This TCR beta chain was sequenced in a study of tissue T cells after allogeneic stem cell transplantation. As concerns this clone: What it recognizes is unknown. Any gene name here is a mouse gene name. Read sequence stops 1 residue before the CDR3 end, and the germline J gene provides the missing end.

Per the germline V gene, CDR1 is GFQATS and CDR2 is STVNSAI. Trimming at V came to 0 bases and at J to 4 bases, leaving 3 bases not matched to a gene. The CDR3 totals 14 residues. Regarding the study as a whole: The study did not identify alloreactive or antigen-specific tissue TCRs, and some clones might be persisting host cells. Motif-based clustering found tissue-specific repertoire signatures shared across patients, though few clones were shared. In patients and mice, blood and spleen missed much of tissue repertoire.

Sequencing of TCRbeta CDR3 at survey depth gave sequences and template counts. Assay used: immunoSEQ multiplex PCR; TCRdb lists only in-frame clones, some missing. Here the sample spans tens of thousands of clones, roughly 73% being singletons. The receptor was isolated from a pool of C57BL/6 mice in good health. Sequencing used sorted cells pooled from one or two spleens. This chain uses TRBV20 with TRBJ2-3; 8 positions match TRBD2. The covered CDR3 bases are TGTGGTGCTAGGGATCTGGGGGGAACAGAAACGCTGTAT. This translates into CGARDLGGTETLY. The CDR3 in full is CGARDLGGTETLYF.